The TCR beta chain under discussion was sequenced for a study of brain T cells in children with intractable seizures. Time point specified: blood from clinic visit 5 months post-surgery; TSC patient then seizure free. The V gene's germline CDR1 is SGHDN and CDR2 FVKESK. The CDR3 extends over 17 amino acids. The V segment lost 0 bases and the J segment 4 bases; nucleotides outside the gene matches: 5. Measured with immunoSEQ multiplex PCR; TCRdb has only the in-frame clones, and not every one. Among approximately 330,000 clones listed, roughly 93% were seen once. The source was peripheral blood, collected more than 4 months after surgery. This rearrangement joins TRBV14 to TRBJ2-1; 11 bases match TRBD2. The TCR was taken from a boy less than two years old with tuberous sclerosis and intractable seizures. The chain's CDR3 is CASSQDQSSGRYNEQFF. As DNA, the CDR3 is TGTGCCAGCAGCCAAGATCAGTCTAGCGGGAGGTACAATGAGCAGTTCTTC.